Presented here are 5 T cell receptor beta chains from one specimen sequenced in a study of shared clonotypes between healthy human individuals. Sequencing used immunoSEQ multiplex PCR; TCRdb keeps in-frame clones, though not all of them. The sample has approximately 640,000 clones, about three quarters seen once; the top ten hold under 2%. The material sequenced was memory CD4+ T cells sorted from blood. This sample's subset: CD45RA-negative fraction. These receptors all stem from a woman in her 30s in good health.

This chain links TRBV14 with TRBJ2-1, with 8 bases aligning to TRBD2. This CDR3 spans 19 amino acids. V lost 4 bases, J lost 2 bases, and 16 bases stayed unmatched. Germline CDR1 and CDR2: SGHDN and FVKESK. Here the CDR3 reads CASSPGGDGASEAYNEQFF. The CDR3 nucleotides read TGTGCCAGCAGCCCCGGGGGGGACGGAGCTAGCGAGGCCTACAATGAGCAGTTCTTC.

This clone was observed once. The chain carries TRBV5-1 and TRBJ1-1; D is undetermined. The CDR3 covers 15 residues. V lost 2 bases and J lost 1, with 12 bases in between. The V gene's germline CDR1 is SGHRS and CDR2 YFSETQ. The CDR3 sequence is CASSFVGLENTEAFF. In nucleotides, the CDR3 is TGCGCCAGCAGCTTCGTGGGCCTGGAGAACACTGAAGCTTTCTTT.

This CDR3 reads CASSFVGQGTGELFF. The CDR3 nucleotides read TGTGCCAGCAGTTTTGTCGGACAGGGGACCGGGGAGCTGTTTTTT. This rearrangement joins TRBV28 to TRBJ2-2; 9 bases fit TRBD1. From germline, CDR1 is MDHEN and CDR2 SYDVKM. After removal of 3 bases from V and 5 bases from J, the junction contained 4 bases not matched to a gene. This CDR3 has 15 amino acids.

The chain carries TRBV19 and TRBJ2-1; 10 bases match TRBD2. The V gene end was trimmed by 3 bases and the J gene end by 7 bases; junction bases not matched to a gene: 3. The CDR3 consists of 14 residues. The germline CDR1 and CDR2 sequences are LNHDA and SQIVND (reference sequence). The CDR3 DNA reads as TGTGCCAGTAGTATGTCTAGCGGGAGAAATGAGCAGTTCTTC. Its protein is CASSMSSGRNEQFF. Based on the CDR3 plus reference TRBV19 and TRBJ2-1, the full variable domain is DGGITQSPKYLFRKEGQNVTLSCEQNLNHDAMYWYRQDPGQGLRLIYYSQIVNDFQKGDIAEGYSVSREKKESFPLTVTSAQKNPTAFYLCASSMSSGRNEQFFGPGTRLTVL.

CDR3 sequence: CASSFYQTGELFF. CDR3 coding DNA: TGTGCCAGCAGCTTTTATCAAACCGGGGAGCTGTTTTTT. The chain combines TRBV7-2 with TRBJ2-2, with D uncertain. This CDR3 contains 13 residues. The germline V gene has CDR1 SGHTA and CDR2 FQGNSA. V gave up 3 bases and J gave up 5 bases, with 7 bases separating them.